A single T cell receptor (beta chain) is shown here with its context. The antigen is undetermined. The data originate from a study of Ad26.COV2.S vaccination and SARS-CoV-2 variants. Overall study: Intramuscular Ad26.COV2.S doses were given once or twice, 56 days apart.

Findings and limits, study-wide: Vaccine recipients and placebo recipients showed similar non-spike TCR breadth.

V was clipped by 10 bases and J by 4 bases; unmatched bases: 5. There are 12 residues in the CDR3. Germline V lookup: CDR1 SEHNR, CDR2 FQNEAQ (reference sequence). Produced via immunoSEQ multiplex PCR; TCRdb's table is partial and in-frame only. The profile shows about 460,000 clones, roughly 87% of them singletons. Treatment specified: some 20 received Ad26.COV2.S at low or high dose, single or two shots; 5 received placebo; per-sample allocation not given. Specimen acquisition occurred on day 63 following the initial vaccine or placebo injection. The sample came from a Boston adult aged 18-55 years.

This sequence joins TRBV7-9 and TRBJ2-7; TRBD1 aligns across 9 bases. This material consisted of peripheral blood, taken in a trial of Ad26.COV2.S vaccine versus placebo. The origin of this receptor is a person between 18 and 65 years old who received the Ad26.COV2.S COVID-19 vaccine or a placebo. The CDR3 region is CATQTGGYEQYF. Written as DNA, the CDR3 is TGTGCCACCCAGACAGGGGGGTACGAGCAGTACTTC.